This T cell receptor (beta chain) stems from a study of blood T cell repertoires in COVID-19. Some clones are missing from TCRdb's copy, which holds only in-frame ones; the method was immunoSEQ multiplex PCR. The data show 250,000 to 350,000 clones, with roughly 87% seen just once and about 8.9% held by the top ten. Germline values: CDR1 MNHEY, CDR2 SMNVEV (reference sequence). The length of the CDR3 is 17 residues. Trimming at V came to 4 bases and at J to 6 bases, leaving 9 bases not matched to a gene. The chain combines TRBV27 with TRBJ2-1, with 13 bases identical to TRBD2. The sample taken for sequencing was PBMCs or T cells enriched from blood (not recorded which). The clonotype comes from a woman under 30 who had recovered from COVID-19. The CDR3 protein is CASSSRPGTSGINEQFF. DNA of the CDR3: TGTGCCAGCAGTTCAAGGCCGGGGACTAGCGGGATCAATGAGCAGTTCTTC.